What follows are 29 T cell receptor beta chains derived from one specimen sequenced in a study of T cell repertoires in cytomegalovirus infection. TCRdb fed the reads into MiXCR, producing one record per CDR3 protein. The table has fewer than 1,000,000 distinct CDR3 sequences, approximately 31% seen once. Their antigens remain unidentified. The specimen comprised cultured CD8+ T cells from PBMCs, sampled from culture after CMV antigen stimulation. These receptors were taken from a human donor in good health (CMV status not recorded). Some clones in this sample may be carry-over from other donors' samples.

This clonotype was detected only a few times. In DNA, the CDR3 is TGTGCCAGCAGCTTAATTCTAAGCGGGGGCTCCTACAATGAGCAGTTCTTC. As protein: CASSLILSGGSYNEQFF. The V call is TRBV7-6, the J call TRBJ2-1, with 8 bases fitting TRBD2. The V and J ends lost 2 bases and 0 bases, in that order; junction bases with no gene match: 6. Germline V CDR1 and CDR2: SGHVS, FNYEAQ. The CDR3 extends over 17 amino acids.

The chain joins TRBV10-3 to TRBJ2-2, with 9 bases fitting TRBD2. Trimming at V came to 6 bases and at J to 4 bases, leaving 9 bases not matched to a gene. CDR1 is ENHRY, CDR2 SYGVKD, per germline. There are 16 residues in the CDR3. CDR3 coding DNA: TGTGCCATCAGGCGATCTAGCGGGAACGTCACCGGGGAGCTGTTTTTT. Translated, it gives CAIRRSSGNVTGELFF.

The rearrangement links TRBV7-9 to TRBJ2-7; D unresolved. Germline CDR1 and CDR2: SEHNR and FQNEAQ (reference sequence). The CDR3 is made up of 12 amino acids. Trimming removed 4 bases from V and 5 bases from J, with 9 bases in between. CDR3 sequence (DNA): TGTGCCAGCAGCTCGTCAACTCACGAGCAGTACTTC. Its translation is CASSSSTHEQYF.

Comment on this clonotype: A much larger clone lies one base from this, so it may be a read error. This chain links TRBV6-5 with TRBJ2-1; D is unclear. Trimming stripped 8 bases from V and 7 bases from J, with 6 bases between. This CDR3 region has 10 residues. The germline CDR1 and CDR2 sequences are MNHEY and SVGAGI. This CDR3 reads CASGENEQFF. DNA for the CDR3: TGTGCCAGCGGGGAAAATGAGCAGTTCTTC.

The table lists this clonotype with many counts. The chain joins TRBV7-6 to TRBJ2-2; D not resolved. Germline V gene sequence: CDR1 SGHVS, CDR2 FNYEAQ. Trimming cost V 5 bases and J 5 bases, with 18 bases left between them. CDR3 length: 16 amino acids. In DNA, the CDR3 is TGTGCCAGCAGCCCTAGGCGAATACAGCAGACCGGGGAGCTGTTTTTT. Its translation: CASSPRRIQQTGELFF. The entire variable domain, with the rest obtained from reference TRBV7-6 and TRBJ2-2, is as follows: GAGVSQSPRYKVTKRGQDVALRCDPISGHVSLYWYRQALGQGPEFLTYFNYEAQQDKSGLPNDRFSAERPEGSISTLTIQRTEQRDSAMYRCASSPRRIQQTGELFFGEGSRLTVL.

This clonotype was recorded only once. This rearrangement joins TRBV12-3 or TRBV12-4 to TRBJ2-7, with a possible D match to TRBD1 (7 bases). The CDR3 has 14 residues. Trimming removed 5 bases at V and 2 bases at J, with 13 bases between. The CDR3 loop is CASSLRGATYEQYF. The CDR3 nucleotides are TGTGCCAGCAGTCTCAGGGGGGCGACCTACGAGCAGTACTTC.

The J gene is TRBJ2-2, the V gene TRBV10-3; 9 bases fit TRBD1. The germline V gene encodes CDR1 ENHRY and CDR2 SYGVKD. This CDR3 contains 15 residues. Trimming removed 8 bases from V and 1 base from J; junction bases left unmatched: 5. CDR3 loop: CAIPRTGVNTGELFF. CDR3 DNA: TGTGCCATCCCCCGGACAGGGGTGAACACCGGGGAGCTGTTTTTT.

The table lists this clonotype with a few counts. The rearrangement uses TRBV4-1 and TRBJ2-1; D unclear. The V gene's germline CDR1 is MGHRA and CDR2 YSYEKL. V was cut by 4 bases and J by 6 bases, with 16 bases left in between. The CDR3 is made up of 15 amino acids. CDR3 protein: CASSLYLLPGNEQFF. Here the CDR3 DNA reads TGCGCCAGCAGCCTCTACTTGTTACCCGGCAATGAGCAGTTCTTC.

The chain's CDR3 is CASSLLGVDSATNEKLFF. The CDR3 region has the DNA TGCGCCAGCAGCTTGTTAGGGGTAGATTCTGCAACTAATGAAAAACTGTTTTTT. V and J are TRBV5-1 and TRBJ1-4, with a weak D call TRBD1 (5 bases). This CDR3 spans 18 amino acids. The V gene's germline CDR1 is SGHRS and CDR2 YFSETQ. The V and J ends lost 1 base and 0 bases respectively, with 16 bases between them.

This clonotype was observed a few times. The chain recombines TRBV6-1 with TRBJ2-1, with 7 bases aligning to TRBD2. Trimming at V came to 5 bases and at J to 4 bases, leaving 11 bases not matched to a gene. Germline V lookup: CDR1 MNHNS, CDR2 SASEGT. This CDR3 has 16 residues. CDR3 coding DNA: TGTGCCAGCAGTCGAACGGGACTACCGGGGTACAATGAGCAGTTCTTC. It yields the protein CASSRTGLPGYNEQFF.

The J gene is TRBJ2-3, the V gene TRBV15, with D perhaps TRBD2 (5 bases). The CDR3 has 15 residues. Per germline, CDR1 LNHNV and CDR2 YYDKDF (reference sequence). Trimming took off 1 base at V and 1 base at J, with 9 bases between the two ends. The CDR3 spells CATSRGKGGTDTQYF. DNA for the CDR3: TGTGCCACCAGCAGAGGGAAGGGAGGCACAGATACGCAGTATTTT.

This clonotype was detected only once. The chain combines TRBV7-3 with TRBJ1-2; D is perhaps TRBD1 (6 bases). The V gene's germline CDR1 is SGHTA and CDR2 FQGTGA. V dropped 4 bases and J dropped 8 bases, with 14 bases sitting between them. The CDR3 is made up of 13 amino acids. CDR3 sequence (DNA): TGTGCCAGCAGCTATCCCGGGGGCCAGGGCTACACCTTC. This translates into CASSYPGGQGYTF. The full variable domain, rest sourced from reference TRBV7-3 and TRBJ1-2, is GAGVSQTPSNKVTEKGKYVELRCDPISGHTALYWYRQSLGQGPEFLIYFQGTGAADDSGLPNDRFFAVRPEGSVSTLKIQRTERGDSAVYLCASSYPGGQGYTFGSGTRLTVV.

V gene TRBV11-3 combines with J gene TRBJ2-4, with D possibly TRBD2 on 5 matching bases. The CDR3 has 15 amino acids. V lost 2 bases and J lost 4, with 12 bases in between. Per germline, CDR1 SGHNT and CDR2 YENEEA. The CDR3 reads CASSLRTRVKNIQYF. The CDR3 DNA follows: TGTGCCAGCAGCTTACGAACGCGGGTTAAAAACATTCAGTACTTC. The variable domain in full, with the rest retrieved from reference TRBV11-3 and TRBJ2-4, is EAGVVQSPRYKIIEKKQPVAFWCNPISGHNTLYWYLQNLGQGPELLIRYENEEAVDDSQLPKDRFSAERLKGVDSTLKIQPAELGDSAVYLCASSLRTRVKNIQYFGAGTRLSVL.

This clonotype has a handful of counts. CDR3 sequence (DNA): TGCAGCGTTGAGACAGGATACTCTGGAAACACCATATATTTT. This translates into CSVETGYSGNTIYF. The chain combines TRBV29-1 with TRBJ1-3, with TRBD1 as a possible D gene (6 bases). V was trimmed by 3 bases and J by 0 bases, leaving 9 bases between them. CDR1 is SQVTM, CDR2 ANQGSEA, per germline. This CDR3 has 14 residues.

The chain couples TRBV27 to TRBJ1-6; TRBD1 is a possible D gene (6 bases). Germline V gives CDR1 MNHEY, CDR2 SMNVEV (reference sequence). The CDR3 covers 16 residues. Between the trimmed V and J ends, which lost 2 bases and 5 bases, there was a span of 13 bases. The DNA for the CDR3 is TGTGCCAGCAGTTTAAGGGGGGCAGCTAATAATTCACCCCTCCACTTT. Its translation: CASSLRGAANNSPLHF.

This sequence joins TRBV3-1 and TRBJ1-2, with D maybe TRBD1 (5 bases). The CDR3 runs to 16 residues. Germline V gene lookup returns CDR1 LGHDT and CDR2 YNNKEL (reference sequence). Trimming removed 0 bases at V and 4 bases at J, with 15 bases between. The chain's CDR3 is CASSQDPYRITYGYTF. CDR3 in DNA: TGTGCCAGCAGCCAAGATCCGTACAGGATTACCTATGGCTACACCTTC.

The V gene is TRBV12-3 or TRBV12-4, the J gene TRBJ1-2; weak D call: TRBD1 (5 bases). The CDR3 is made up of 14 amino acids. Trimming took off 5 bases at V and 4 bases at J, with 14 bases between the two ends. Here the CDR3 DNA reads TGTGCCAGCAGTCCTGGACACTTTCTCTATGGCTACACCTTC. This translates into CASSPGHFLYGYTF.

This clonotype has just a few counts. Here the CDR3 DNA reads TGCGCCAGCAGCCACCCTAAGCGGGAGGAGCAGTTCTTC. This gives the protein CASSHPKREEQFF. This chain uses TRBV4-1 with TRBJ2-1; TRBD2 matches 8 bases. The CDR3 has 13 amino acids. The germline V gene encodes CDR1 MGHRA and CDR2 YSYEKL. Trimming at V came to 3 bases and at J to 10 bases, leaving 5 bases not matched to a gene.

This clonotype showed up many times. The V gene is TRBV7-8, the J gene TRBJ2-1, with 8 bases aligning to TRBD1. Germline values: CDR1 SGHVS, CDR2 FQNEAQ. V lost 3 bases and J lost 7; bases outside the gene matches: 14. The CDR3 length is 17 residues. The CDR3 here is CASSFNYQDRVKNEQFF. CDR3 sequence (DNA): TGTGCCAGCAGCTTTAACTACCAGGACAGGGTTAAGAATGAGCAGTTCTTC.

Note on this clonotype: A much larger clonotype is one base distant, so this may be a read error. Here the CDR3 reads CSARPWRETYEQYF. The DNA of the CDR3 is TGCAGTGCTAGACCATGGAGGGAGACCTACGAGCAGTACTTC. The chain employs TRBV20-1 and TRBJ2-7; possible D gene TRBD2, 6 bases. The V gene lost 2 bases and the J gene lost 2 bases, with 13 bases spanning the gap. The CDR3 totals 14 residues. Looked up from germline, CDR1 is DFQATT and CDR2 is SNEGSKA (reference sequence).

The chain carries TRBV6-5 and TRBJ1-1; D is unclear. CDR1 is MNHEY and CDR2 is SVGAGI in the germline V gene. This CDR3 region has 14 residues. Trimming took 0 bases from V and 0 from J, leaving 5 bases between them. As DNA, the CDR3 is TGTGCCAGCAGTTACTCAGAATTGAACACTGAAGCTTTCTTT. Its translation: CASSYSELNTEAFF.

V usage is TRBV2 and J usage is TRBJ2-3, with D perhaps TRBD1 or TRBD2 (5 bases each). Trimming took off 7 bases at V and 0 bases at J, with 11 bases between the two ends. Germline V gene lookup returns CDR1 SNHLY and CDR2 FYNNEI. The CDR3 runs to 14 residues. The CDR3 reads CASTEGLSTDTQYF. CDR3 sequence (DNA): TGTGCCAGCACCGAGGGGCTGAGCACAGATACGCAGTATTTT.

The chain employs TRBV19 and TRBJ2-1; TRBD1 is a possible D gene (5 bases). The CDR3 runs to 14 residues. The V gene's germline CDR1 is LNHDA and CDR2 SQIVND (reference sequence). V lost 2 bases to trimming and J lost 9 bases, with 14 bases between them. The CDR3 coding sequence is TGTGCCAGTAGTATATTCGCCAGGACAATTGAGCAGTTCTTC. This sequence encodes CASSIFARTIEQFF.

This clonotype was found once. This chain links TRBV28 with TRBJ1-3, with a possible D match to TRBD1 (6 bases). The CDR3 is made up of 18 amino acids. The germline CDR1 and CDR2 sequences are MDHEN and SYDVKM. V lost 7 bases, J lost 3 bases, and 25 bases lay in between. Written as DNA, the CDR3 is TGTGCCAGCATCCCAGGGGCGTACTCCTTAGCGTATGGAAACACCATATATTTT. Protein sequence: CASIPGAYSLAYGNTIYF.

This clonotype was picked up one time. The chain carries TRBV4-1 and TRBJ2-7; no clear D gene. The ends were cut back, 1 base at V and 0 bases at J, with 13 bases in the middle. Germline-derived CDR1 and CDR2 are MGHRA and YSYEKL. CDR3 length: 16 amino acids. CDR3 DNA: TGCGCCAGCAGCCAAGCCCAGGAGAAAGACTCCTACGAGCAGTACTTC. Translation: CASSQAQEKDSYEQYF.

The rearrangement joins TRBV29-1 to TRBJ2-7; D gene unclear. CDR3 length: 11 residues. The germline gives CDR1 SQVTM, CDR2 ANQGSEA. V gave up 3 bases and J gave up 6 bases, with 9 bases separating them. The CDR3 sequence is CSVEEGSEQYF. The CDR3 nucleotides read TGCAGCGTTGAGGAAGGGTCCGAGCAGTACTTC.

This clonotype has ten or more counts. V gene TRBV7-8 combines with J gene TRBJ1-1, with TRBD1 identical over 7 bases. The V gene end was trimmed by 5 bases and the J gene end by 0 bases; junction bases not matched to a gene: 9. This CDR3 comprises 16 residues. The germline gives CDR1 SGHVS, CDR2 FQNEAQ. As DNA, the CDR3 is TGTGCCAGCAGCCGAGGGACAGTCTACGTGAACACTGAAGCTTTCTTT. Amino acid sequence: CASSRGTVYVNTEAFF.

This clonotype was recorded a few times. This chain joins TRBV15 and TRBJ2-7; no definite D call. The germline CDR1 and CDR2 sequences are LNHNV and YYDKDF (reference sequence). Trimming shortened V by 0 bases and J by 4 bases, and 7 bases separated the two germline ends. The CDR3 is 13 amino acids. CDR3 nucleotides: TGTGCCACCAGCAGAGATCAGGTTTACGAGCAGTACGTC. This sequence encodes CATSRDQVYEQYV.

There are a few counts of this clonotype. The V gene is TRBV6-1, the J gene TRBJ2-1; TRBD2 agrees at 14 bases. V gave up 5 bases and J gave up 4 bases; unmatched junction bases: 7. There are 17 residues in the CDR3. Germline V lookup: CDR1 MNHNS, CDR2 SASEGT. The CDR3 nucleotides are TGTGCCAGCAGTAAGACTAGCGGGGGGGCCAGGTACAATGAGCAGTTCTTC. This encodes CASSKTSGGARYNEQFF.